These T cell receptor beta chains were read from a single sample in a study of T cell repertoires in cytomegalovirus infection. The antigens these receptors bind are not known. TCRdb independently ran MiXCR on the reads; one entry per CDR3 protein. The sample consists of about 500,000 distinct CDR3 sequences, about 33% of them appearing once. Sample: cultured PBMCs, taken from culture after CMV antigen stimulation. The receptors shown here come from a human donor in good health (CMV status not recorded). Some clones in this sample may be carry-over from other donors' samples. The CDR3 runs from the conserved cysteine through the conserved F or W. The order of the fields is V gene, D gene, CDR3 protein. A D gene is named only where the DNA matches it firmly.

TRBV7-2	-	CASSLAVGTEAFF
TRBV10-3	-	CAISDGGESTDTQYF
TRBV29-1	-	CSVSTGADTQYF
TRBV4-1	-	CASSQVVASSYEQYF
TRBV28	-	CASSARGGPYEQYF
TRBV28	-	CASSKDWRVNTYNEQFF
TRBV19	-	CASSTGASSGANVLTF
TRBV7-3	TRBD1	CASSLRGGTGYKGNTEAFF
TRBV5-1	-	CASSLGRDQNYEQYF
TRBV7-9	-	CASSARDQLTGELFF
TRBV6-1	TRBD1	CASSARTGGRDTQYF
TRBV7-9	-	CASSLYVGGDGSYF
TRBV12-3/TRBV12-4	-	CASSLGTHDHNEQFF
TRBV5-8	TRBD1	CASSRTGQHGYTF
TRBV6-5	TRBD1	CASRPDRGRLYGYTF
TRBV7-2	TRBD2	CASTGGLARLAGELFF
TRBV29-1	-	CSVEGGLSYNEQFF
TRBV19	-	CASSMAALNSPLHF
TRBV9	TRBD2	CASSVALTSGTYNEQFF
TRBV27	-	CASSGQGAWATEAFF
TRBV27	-	CASKRKQTAGSSYNSPLHF
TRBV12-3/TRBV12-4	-	CASSLLWGTEAFF
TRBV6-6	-	CASSRITTSTDTQYF
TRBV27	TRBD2	CASSLGPSGLVELFF
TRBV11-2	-	CASSLGSPVSYGYTF
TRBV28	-	CASLLRTGTQYF
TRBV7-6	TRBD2	CASRKGGTRSFF
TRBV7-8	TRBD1	CASSLQGQGNSPLHF
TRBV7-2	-	CASSLNRAGIGEKLFF
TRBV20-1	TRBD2	CSALKTSGSVYEQFF
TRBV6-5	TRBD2	CASSRSSGINEQYF
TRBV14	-	CASSQDLGTYLLRSTDTQYF
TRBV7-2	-	CASRTTGGSGQTQYF
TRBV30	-	CAWSDILTEAFF
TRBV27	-	CASSLSSLYNEQFF
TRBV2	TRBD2	CASSPSGIGKDTQYF
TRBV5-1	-	CASSLGQTVAGELFF
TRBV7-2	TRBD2	CASSRVAGEGEQYF
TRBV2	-	CASSALGISQQFF
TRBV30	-	CAWSVPRLGRTEAFF
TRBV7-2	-	CASSLRDLYNEQFF
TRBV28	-	CASSYPFRNNEQFF
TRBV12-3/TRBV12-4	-	CASSLANRANGYTF
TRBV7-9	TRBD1	CASSLGQGAKWDDEQYF
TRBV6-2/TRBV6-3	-	CASSLRWGASEQFF
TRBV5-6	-	CASSLGAQWYF
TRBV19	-	CASSIVASEPYNEQFF
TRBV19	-	CASSFLVSYGYTF
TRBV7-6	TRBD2	CASSLLAGDLHEQYF
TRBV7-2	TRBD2	CASSLGPGLALEQYF
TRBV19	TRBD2	CATCRARGYTGELFF
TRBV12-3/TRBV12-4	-	CASSSLGYSNQPQHF
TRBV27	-	CARTPGHEQYF
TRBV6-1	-	CASTPSTGNTEAFF
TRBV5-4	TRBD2	CASSQASGRNGEQFF